A selection of T cell receptor beta chains follows, all from one sample in a study of T-cell reconstitution after alpha-beta-depleted transplantation in children. TCRdb ran MiXCR on the PCR reads and lists one entry per CDR3 protein. The table lists fewer than 750,000 distinct CDR3 sequences, under 30% of them singletons. Here the sequenced sample was PBMCs, mostly from graft donor cells, taken 360 days after TCRalphabeta/CD19-depleted stem cell transplant. These TCRs come from a boy under three years old who had a stem cell transplant for acute myeloid leukemia, so the T cells may come from the graft donor. Each CDR3 is given without its conserved first and last residue.

J	V	CDR3
TRBJ2-1	TRBV4-1	ASSQVSHPFNNEQF
TRBJ2-2	TRBV6-5	ASSLQGEVTGELF
TRBJ2-3	TRBV5-1	ASSPSRTGANTQY
TRBJ1-6	TRBV7-9	ASSRSLGSPLH
TRBJ2-4	TRBV12-3/TRBV12-4	ASSLWGTAKNIQY
TRBJ2-1	TRBV11-1	ASSLDPWTGYVSNEQF
TRBJ2-5	TRBV7-9	ASSFPGRTQY
TRBJ2-3	TRBV12-5	ASGPRGPVRDTQY
TRBJ1-2	TRBV20-1	SANQGDYGYT
TRBJ1-2	TRBV12-3/TRBV12-4	ASSLGARGQGYGYT
TRBJ2-1	TRBV20-1	SARDFQGGKVYNEQF
TRBJ1-1	TRBV20-1	SARGGGGGVMWTEAF
TRBJ1-1	TRBV29-1	SGLIGGGNRAF
TRBJ2-1	TRBV3-1	ASSFNLNEQF
TRBJ1-1	TRBV7-9	ASSPTGVPEAF
TRBJ1-1	TRBV7-2	ASSLMAGETEAF
TRBJ2-7	TRBV4-3	ASSQDQNSGEQY
TRBJ2-5	TRBV20-1	SARASAPGTQY
TRBJ1-2	TRBV12-3/TRBV12-4	ASSPETGGFGYT
TRBJ2-3	TRBV20-1	SARDLGVDTQY
TRBJ2-1	TRBV20-1	SARSENEQF
TRBJ2-1	TRBV20-1	SVSRVGRVLHEQF
TRBJ2-1	TRBV4-1	ASSHPLAGSSYNEQF
TRBJ2-7	TRBV28	ASSLLLQVGTYEQY
TRBJ2-7	TRBV20-1	SAPLGTGIYEQY
TRBJ2-1	TRBV10-1	ASSETGAYNEQF
TRBJ2-3	TRBV20-1	SANLAGATDTQY
TRBJ2-1	TRBV7-2	ASSSRGRYEQF
TRBJ1-3	TRBV10-3	AIRRDRENTIY
TRBJ2-7	TRBV12-3/TRBV12-4	ASSFGGLAGVYEQY
TRBJ2-3	TRBV7-2	ASSWRPAGGPHTQY
TRBJ1-2	TRBV7-9	ASSAKDRVFYGYT
TRBJ2-3	TRBV2	ASVYHTDTQY
TRBJ2-6	TRBV12-3/TRBV12-4	ASSSNFPGQGYAGANVLT
TRBJ2-1	TRBV12-3/TRBV12-4	ASIIPSGLREQF
TRBJ1-6	TRBV12-3/TRBV12-4	ASSSRTSRWSPLH
TRBJ1-5	TRBV10-3	AISDRTGYQPQH
TRBJ2-5	TRBV6-5	ASSYERTGGETQY
TRBJ1-1	TRBV7-9	ASTSRVASTEAF
TRBJ2-1	TRBV7-9	ASSLGDYYNEQF
TRBJ1-1	TRBV6-5	ASSYLKSGTEAF
TRBJ2-7	TRBV7-2	ASSFQSAYEQY
TRBJ1-1	TRBV12-3/TRBV12-4	ASSLAPRGTEAF
TRBJ2-3	TRBV20-1	SARDRRIWGTDTQY
TRBJ1-1	TRBV24-1	ATTRAQGTEAF
TRBJ2-1	TRBV4-3	ASSHSDGSSYNEQF
TRBJ1-1	TRBV11-2	ASSLELGTTEAF